These 10 T cell receptor beta chains were all obtained from the same sample, sequenced in a study of spatial heterogeneity in lung cancer. Time point noted: sample taken at primary tumor resection. TCRdb processed the 5' RACE reads anew with MiXCR; each CDR3 protein has one entry. The sample lists fewer than 7,000 distinct CDR3 sequences, 10% to 15% occurring once. This sample comprised normal lung tissue next to the tumor, obtained at surgery. The origin of the receptors is a female donor with early-stage non-small cell lung cancer.

This clonotype was counted many times. This chain connects TRBV29-1 to TRBJ2-4, with D perhaps being TRBD1 or TRBD2 (6 bases each). CDR1 and CDR2 (germline): SQVTM, ANQGSEA. The CDR3 is 14 amino acids. V gave up 4 bases and J gave up 2 bases, with 12 bases separating them. The CDR3 DNA sequence: TGCAGCGTTGGGAGGGGGGATCCCAAAAACATTCAGTACTTC. This gives the protein CSVGRGDPKNIQYF.

The sample holds many counts of this clonotype. The V call is TRBV20-1, the J call TRBJ1-1; TRBD1 matches 9 bases. The CDR3 contains 12 residues. CDR1 DFQATT and CDR2 SNEGSKA come from the germline V gene (reference sequence). After removal of 3 bases from V and 8 bases from J, the junction contained 4 bases not matched to a gene. The CDR3 DNA sequence: TGCAGTGCTAGTACGGACAGGGGAGAAGCTTTCTTT. This codes for CSASTDRGEAFF.

The chain uses TRBV27 and TRBJ1-5; maybe TRBD1 (6 bases). Germline CDR1 MNHEY, CDR2 SMNVEV (reference sequence). The CDR3 sequence is 13 residues long. The V end lost 7 bases, the J end lost 4 bases, and 11 bases lay between the germline ends. In DNA form, the CDR3 reads TGTGCCAGCAAGCCAGGGGAGAATCAGCCCCAGCATTTT. It specifies CASKPGENQPQHF.

The sample holds a few counts of this clonotype. The chain couples TRBV15 to TRBJ2-1; 7 bases are a match to TRBD2. Germline loops: CDR1 LNHNV, CDR2 YYDKDF (reference sequence). V shed 2 bases and J 8 bases; nucleotides not matched to a gene: 12. CDR3 length equals 16 residues. CDR3: CATSRMSGLGIYEQFF. The DNA of the CDR3 is TGTGCCACCAGCAGAATGTCTGGACTAGGGATCTATGAGCAGTTCTTC.

This clonotype was seen only once. J is TRBJ1-5 and V is TRBV5-1; D gene uncertain. Germline loops: CDR1 SGHRS, CDR2 YFSETQ. The CDR3 has 14 residues. Trimming left V 4 bases short and J 6 bases short, with 14 bases between. The CDR3 DNA follows: TGCGCCAGCAGCCTCGGCGAAGGGCCTCAGCCCCAGCATTTT. It specifies CASSLGEGPQPQHF.

This clonotype was found many times. This rearrangement joins TRBV7-2 to TRBJ1-1; D is possibly TRBD1 (6 bases). Germline CDR1 and CDR2: SGHTA and FQGNSA. Trimming removed 5 bases at V and 7 bases at J, with 20 bases between. This CDR3 contains 15 residues. As DNA, the CDR3 is TGTGCCAGCAGCGTTATCGGACAGAGAATTTTTGAAGCTTTCTTT. It yields the protein CASSVIGQRIFEAFF.

In this sample, this clonotype turned up many times. This chain connects TRBV30 to TRBJ2-6, with D unresolved. CDR3 length: 18 amino acids. CDR1 and CDR2 from the germline V gene are GTSNPN and SVGIG (reference sequence). V lost 2 bases, J lost 0 bases, and 17 bases lay in between. CDR3 sequence: CAWSLRGRSSSGANVLTF. Written as DNA, the CDR3 is TGTGCCTGGAGTTTACGAGGCAGGAGTTCCTCTGGGGCCAACGTCCTGACTTTC.

This clonotype rates as medium-sized. The chain carries TRBV27 and TRBJ2-5; the match to TRBD1 covers 8 bases. Germline V gene lookup returns CDR1 MNHEY and CDR2 SMNVEV (reference sequence). The CDR3 runs to 15 residues. V gave up 4 bases and J gave up 2 bases; unmatched junction bases: 6. CDR3 DNA: TGTGCCAGCAGTTCTGGACAGGGAGGACAAGAGACCCAGTACTTC. Its translation: CASSSGQGGQETQYF.

Only a few counts were recorded for this clonotype. This rearrangement joins TRBV7-3 to TRBJ1-6; D not certain. The CDR3 contains 13 residues. CDR1 is SGHTA and CDR2 is FQGTGA in the germline V gene. Trimming pared 5 bases from V and 8 bases from J, leaving 10 bases between. The CDR3: CASSHSRDSPLHF. The CDR3 DNA reads as TGTGCCAGCAGCCATAGCCGGGATTCACCCCTCCACTTT. The entire variable domain, with the rest obtained from reference TRBV7-3 and TRBJ1-6, is as follows: GAGVSQTPSNKVTEKGKYVELRCDPISGHTALYWYRQSLGQGPEFLIYFQGTGAADDSGLPNDRFFAVRPEGSVSTLKIQRTERGDSAVYLCASSHSRDSPLHFGNGTRLTVT.

This clonotype is labeled as medium-sized (0.01 to 0.1%). CDR3 region: CASASPGETQYF. CDR3 bases: TGTGCTAGTGCCTCCCCCGGAGAGACCCAGTACTTC. V gene TRBV12-5 combines with J gene TRBJ2-5; no definite D call. The CDR3 is 12 amino acids. V lost 7 bases and J lost 4, with 10 bases in between. In germline, CDR1 is LGHNT, CDR2 FRNRAP. The entire variable domain, with the rest obtained from reference TRBV12-5 and TRBJ2-5, is as follows: DARVTQTPRHKVTEMGQEVTMRCQPILGHNTVFWYRQTMMQGLELLAYFRNRAPLDDSGMPKDRFSAEMPDATLATLKIQPSEPRDSAVYFCASASPGETQYFGPGTRLLVL.